A selection of T cell receptor beta chains follows, all from one sample in a study of blood T cells in healthy people across ages. TCRdb reanalysed the 5' RACE reads using MiXCR and keeps one entry per CDR3 protein. Here the sample spans some 710,000 distinct CDR3 sequences, around half being singletons. Source material: blood. The source is a man older than 75 in good health. CDR3s leave out the opening cysteine and the closing phenylalanine or tryptophan.

J	V	CDR3
TRBJ2-5	TRBV15	ATSRDPAEETQY
TRBJ2-3	TRBV7-2	ASSEGQGTDTRY
NA	TRBV5-1	ASSQTGLIKETQY
TRBJ2-1	TRBV7-9	ASSFEVGQGSNEQF
TRBJ2-5	TRBV5-1	ASSFSGRMGETQY
TRBJ2-7	TRBV29-1	SVRTSGTLTEQY
TRBJ2-1	TRBV6-2/TRBV6-3	ASSTTSGSWNEQF
TRBJ2-3	TRBV10-2	ASRAGTSPSTDTQY
TRBJ2-1	TRBV7-2	ASSPRGSSYNEQF
TRBJ1-6	TRBV7-2	ASSPTEGESPLH
TRBJ2-7	TRBV6-6	ASSYDGTGTYEQY
TRBJ1-2	TRBV27	ASSFSRQTTNYGYT
TRBJ1-3	TRBV7-2	ASSPAGSGNTIY
TRBJ1-2	TRBV15	ATSRGGVYGYT
TRBJ2-7	TRBV30	AWSSTGGDEQY
TRBJ1-5	TRBV7-2	ASSSRTVSNQPQH
TRBJ2-7	TRBV27	ASSQTRLYEQY
TRBJ2-7	TRBV7-2	ASSPQAGGMSGQY
TRBJ2-2	TRBV4-1	ASRKQRNTGELF
TRBJ2-3	TRBV28	ASGRGGLSDTQY
TRBJ2-1	TRBV11-2	ASSRRIAETSYNEQF
TRBJ2-7	TRBV12-3/TRBV12-4	ASSLTSADNEQY
TRBJ2-1	TRBV15	ATSGLAGGWF
TRBJ2-1	TRBV4-1	ASSHRTSGRPYNEQF
TRBJ2-7	TRBV3-1	ASSQAGGRGQNEQY
NA	TRBV7-2	ASSLFTTQY